This T cell receptor (beta chain) derives from a study of Ad26.COV2.S vaccination and SARS-CoV-2 variants. Using immunoSEQ multiplex PCR, the repertoire was profiled, and TCRdb retains in-frame clones only, with some absent. The repertoire holds a few hundred thousand clones, with about four fifths as singletons. The treatment was: roughly 20 received Ad26.COV2.S at low or high dose, single or two shots; several received placebo; per-sample allocation not given. At day 63 after the first vaccine or placebo injection, samples were drawn. Unmatched junction bases numbered 13, after V lost 3 bases and J lost 6 bases. In germline, CDR1 is LNHNV, CDR2 YYDKDF (reference sequence). The CDR3 is made up of 16 amino acids.

This TCR was recovered from a person aged 18-65 years who received the Ad26.COV2.S COVID-19 vaccine or a placebo. J is TRBJ2-7 and V is TRBV15, with TRBD1 matching over 8 bases. This material consisted of peripheral blood, taken in a trial of Ad26.COV2.S vaccine versus placebo. CDR3 protein: CATSRDAGTGRSEQYF. CDR3 nucleotides: TGTGCCACCAGCAGGGATGCCGGGACAGGCCGCTCCGAGCAGTACTTC.